These 4 T cell receptor beta chains originate from one sample sequenced in a study of blood T cell repertoires in COVID-19. Measured with immunoSEQ multiplex PCR; TCRdb has only the in-frame clones, and not every one. The sample yields some 28,000 clones, around three quarters seen once. The sample consisted of peripheral blood. The source of these receptors is a man aged 70 or older with acute or convalescent COVID-19.

There are a few counts of this clone. The chain has TRBV9 and TRBJ1-1; D not resolved. Trimming shortened V by 4 bases and J by 1 base, and 8 bases separated the two germline ends. The CDR3 loop spans 13 amino acids. Germline V lookup: CDR1 SGDLS, CDR2 YYNGEE. In nucleotides, the CDR3 is TGTGCCAGCAGCTCGAGGTCGAACACTGAAGCTTTCTTT. Residues: CASSSRSNTEAFF.

This clone showed up just a few times. The chain joins TRBV3-1 (or the pseudogene TRBV3-2) to TRBJ2-3; tentative D call: TRBD2 (6 bases). The CDR3 length is 14 residues. Germline CDR1 LGHDT, CDR2 YNNKEL (reference sequence). V was cut by 0 bases and J by 8 bases, with 12 bases left in between. The CDR3, as DNA: TGTGCCAGCAGCCAAGAGGGGGGAGCAAGTACGCAGTATTTT. This encodes CASSQEGGASTQYF.

This rearrangement joins TRBV19 to TRBJ2-7, with 9 bases aligning to TRBD1. The CDR3 totals 16 residues. The V and J ends lost 4 bases and 6 bases, in that order; junction bases with no gene match: 13. Germline CDR1 LNHDA, CDR2 SQIVND (reference sequence). The CDR3 nucleotides are TGTGCCAGTAGTACCCAAGGGTACGGGGGACAGGGCGAGCAGTACTTC. Amino acids: CASSTQGYGGQGEQYF.

This clone appeared many times. The rearrangement uses TRBV12-3 or TRBV12-4 and TRBJ1-1, with D possibly matching TRBD1 (5 bases). Trimming shortened V by 2 bases and J by 3 bases, and 7 bases separated the two germline ends. CDR3 length: 13 amino acids. DNA for the CDR3: TGTGCCAGCAGTTTAATGACAGACACTGAAGCTTTCTTT. This gives the protein CASSLMTDTEAFF.